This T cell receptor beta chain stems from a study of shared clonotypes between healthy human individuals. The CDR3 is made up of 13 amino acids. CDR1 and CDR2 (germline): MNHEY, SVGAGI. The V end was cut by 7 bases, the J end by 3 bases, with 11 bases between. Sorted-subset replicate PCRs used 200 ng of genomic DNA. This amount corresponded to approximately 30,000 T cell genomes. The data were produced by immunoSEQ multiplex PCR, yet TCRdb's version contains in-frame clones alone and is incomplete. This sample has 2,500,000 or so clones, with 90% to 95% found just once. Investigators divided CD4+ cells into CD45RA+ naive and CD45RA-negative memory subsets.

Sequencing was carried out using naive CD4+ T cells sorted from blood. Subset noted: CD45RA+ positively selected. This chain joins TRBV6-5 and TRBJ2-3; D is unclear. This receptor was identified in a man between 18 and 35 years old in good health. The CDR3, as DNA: TGTGCCAGCACCGAATCCGGGACAGATACGCAGTATTTT. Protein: CASTESGTDTQYF.